Below, one T cell receptor (beta chain) is given with its context. Its matching antigen is unknown. The PCR used 60 Vbeta and 13 Jbeta primers. Per the original methods: As a later analysis found, there were tens of millions of unique TCR beta chains, of which roughly 11 million were shared. TCRdb keeps only in-frame clones here, not all; method: immunoSEQ multiplex PCR. The D gene and trimming were derived from the DNA, and the V and J assignments and clone size from that table. The data show about 76,000 clones, 60% to 75% seen once. Germline V gene sequence: CDR1 KGHSH, CDR2 LQKENI. The CDR3 sequence is 15 residues long. V was clipped by 2 bases and J by 7 bases, with 14 bases between them. The sample comes from a study of cytomegalovirus exposure and HLA in healthy donors. Findings and limits, study-wide: In a later analysis, DRB1 alleles had the most associated TCRs; HLA-C alleles the fewest.

Sequencing was done on a sample of PBMCs. This receptor was obtained from a woman between 35 and 50 years old in good health and CMV-seropositive. The V gene is TRBV18, the J gene TRBJ1-4, with D possibly being TRBD1 (6 bases). The CDR3, as DNA: TGTGCCAGCTCACCATCTCTACAGGGCGCTGAAAAACTGTTTTTT. Its translation: CASSPSLQGAEKLFF.